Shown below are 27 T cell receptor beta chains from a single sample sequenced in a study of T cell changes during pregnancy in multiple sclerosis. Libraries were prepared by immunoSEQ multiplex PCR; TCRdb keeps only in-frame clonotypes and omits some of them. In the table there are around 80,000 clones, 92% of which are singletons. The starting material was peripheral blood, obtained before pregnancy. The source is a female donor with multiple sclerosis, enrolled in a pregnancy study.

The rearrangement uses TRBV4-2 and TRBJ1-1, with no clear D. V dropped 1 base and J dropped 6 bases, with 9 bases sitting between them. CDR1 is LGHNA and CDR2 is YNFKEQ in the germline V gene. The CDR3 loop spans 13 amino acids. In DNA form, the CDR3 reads TGTGCCAGCAGCCAAGGGGGAGTCTCTGAAGCTTTCTTT. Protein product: CASSQGGVSEAFF.

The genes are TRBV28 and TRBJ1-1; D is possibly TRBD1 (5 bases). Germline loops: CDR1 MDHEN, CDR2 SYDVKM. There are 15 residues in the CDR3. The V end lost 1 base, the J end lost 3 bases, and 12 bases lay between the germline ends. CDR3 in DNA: TGTGCCAGCAGTTTATCGCAGGGTTGGTACACTGAAGCTTTCTTT. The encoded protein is CASSLSQGWYTEAFF.

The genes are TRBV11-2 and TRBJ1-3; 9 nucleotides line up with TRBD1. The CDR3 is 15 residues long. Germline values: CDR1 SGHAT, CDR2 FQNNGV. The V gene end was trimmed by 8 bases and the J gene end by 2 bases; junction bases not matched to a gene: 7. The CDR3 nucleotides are TGTGCCAGCGAGGGGGACAGGGTTACTGGAAACACCATATATTTT. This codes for CASEGDRVTGNTIYF.

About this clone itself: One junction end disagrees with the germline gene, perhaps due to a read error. The CDR3 sequence: CVSSKLTENTEAFF. CDR3 coding DNA: TGTGTCAGTAGTAAATTGACAGAGAACACTGAAGCTTTCTTT. This chain links TRBV19 with TRBJ1-1; TRBD1 is a possible D gene (5 bases). The CDR3 runs to 14 residues. In germline, CDR1 is LNHDA, CDR2 SQIVND (reference sequence).

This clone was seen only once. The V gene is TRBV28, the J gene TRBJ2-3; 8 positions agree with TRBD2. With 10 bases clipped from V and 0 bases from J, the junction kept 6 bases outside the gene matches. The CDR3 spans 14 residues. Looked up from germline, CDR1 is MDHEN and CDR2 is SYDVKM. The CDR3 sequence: CATISGVSTDTQYF. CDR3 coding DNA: TGTGCCACCATTAGCGGGGTTAGCACAGATACGCAGTATTTT.

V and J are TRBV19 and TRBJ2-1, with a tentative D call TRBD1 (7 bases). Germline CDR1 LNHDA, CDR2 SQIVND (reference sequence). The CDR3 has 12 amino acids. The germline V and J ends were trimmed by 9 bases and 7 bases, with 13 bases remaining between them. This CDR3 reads CASKTGRNEQFF. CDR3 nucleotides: TGTGCCAGCAAGACAGGGAGGAATGAGCAGTTCTTC.

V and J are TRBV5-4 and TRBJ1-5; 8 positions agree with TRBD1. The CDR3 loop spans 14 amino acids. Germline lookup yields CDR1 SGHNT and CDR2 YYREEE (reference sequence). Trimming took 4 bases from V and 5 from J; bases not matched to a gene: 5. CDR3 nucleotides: TGTGCCAGCAGCGCCGGGACAGGACATCAGCCCCAGCATTTT. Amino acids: CASSAGTGHQPQHF.

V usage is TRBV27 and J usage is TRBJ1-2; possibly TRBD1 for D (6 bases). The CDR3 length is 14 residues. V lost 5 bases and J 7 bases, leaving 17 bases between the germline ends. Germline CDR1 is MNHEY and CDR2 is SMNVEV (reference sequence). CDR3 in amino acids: CASSEVQGRGGYTF. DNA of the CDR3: TGTGCCAGCAGTGAGGTCCAGGGGCGCGGTGGCTACACCTTC.

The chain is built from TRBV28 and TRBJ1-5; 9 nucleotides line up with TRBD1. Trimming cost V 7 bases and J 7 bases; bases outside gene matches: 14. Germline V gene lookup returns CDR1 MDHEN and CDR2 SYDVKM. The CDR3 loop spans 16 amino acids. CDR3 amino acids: CASNEVQGQGRQPQHF. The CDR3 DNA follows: TGTGCCAGCAATGAAGTGCAGGGACAGGGTCGACAGCCCCAGCATTTT.

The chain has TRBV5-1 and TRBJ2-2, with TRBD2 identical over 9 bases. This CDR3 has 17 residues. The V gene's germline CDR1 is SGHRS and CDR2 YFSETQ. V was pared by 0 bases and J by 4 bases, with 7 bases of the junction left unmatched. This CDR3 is CASSLVLAGVSTGELFF. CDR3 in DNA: TGCGCCAGCAGCTTGGTATTAGCGGGAGTATCCACCGGGGAGCTGTTTTTT.

The CDR3 is CASSPYDRGLETQYF. The CDR3 nucleotides are TGTGCCAGCAGTCCCTACGACAGGGGCCTGGAGACCCAGTACTTC. This chain connects TRBV6-5 to TRBJ2-5, with 8 bases fitting TRBD1. CDR3 length: 15 residues. Germline CDR1 MNHEY, CDR2 SVGAGI. Trimming took 5 bases from V and 5 from J; bases not matched to a gene: 10.

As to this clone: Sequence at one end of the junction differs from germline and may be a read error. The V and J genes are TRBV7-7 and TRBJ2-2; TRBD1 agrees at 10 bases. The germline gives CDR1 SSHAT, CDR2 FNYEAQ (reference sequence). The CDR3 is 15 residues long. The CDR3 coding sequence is TGTGCTAGCAGCCCAGGACAGGGGGTTACCGGGGAGCTGTTTTTT. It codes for CASSPGQGVTGELFF.

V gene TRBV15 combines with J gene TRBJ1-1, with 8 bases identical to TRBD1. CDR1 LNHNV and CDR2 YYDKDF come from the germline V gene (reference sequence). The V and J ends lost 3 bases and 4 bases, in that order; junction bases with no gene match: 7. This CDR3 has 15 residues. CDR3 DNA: TGTGCCACCAGCAGTCCCACAGGGGGGGTCACTGAAGCTTTCTTT. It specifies CATSSPTGGVTEAFF.

CDR3 bases: TGTGCCAGCAGCGTACTCCCAGCGGGAACCACAGATACGCAGTATTTT. Its translation is CASSVLPAGTTDTQYF. This sequence joins TRBV9 and TRBJ2-3; 7 positions agree with TRBD2. With 1 base clipped from V and 2 bases from J, the junction kept 7 bases outside the gene matches. The length of the CDR3 is 16 residues. In germline, CDR1 is SGDLS, CDR2 YYNGEE.

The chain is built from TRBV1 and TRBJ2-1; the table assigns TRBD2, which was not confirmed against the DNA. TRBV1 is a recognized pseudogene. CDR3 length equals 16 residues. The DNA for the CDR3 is TGCACCAGCCCCACGGGACTAGCGGCTTATTACAATGAGCAGTTCTTC. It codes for CTSPTGLAAYYNEQFF.

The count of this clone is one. The CDR3 sequence: CASSVGPGQAMGPDTQYF. The CDR3 DNA follows: TGTGCCAGCAGTGTAGGGCCCGGACAGGCGATGGGTCCAGATACGCAGTATTTT. The chain couples TRBV2 to TRBJ2-3; 7 bases match TRBD1. The trim removed 4 bases at V and 4 bases at J, leaving 17 bases unmatched. The CDR3 length is 18 residues. The germline V gene has CDR1 SNHLY and CDR2 FYNNEI. Based on the CDR3 plus reference TRBV2 and TRBJ2-3, the full variable domain is EPEVTQTPSHQVTQMGQEVILRCVPISNHLYFYWYRQILGQKVEFLVSFYNNEISEKSEIFDDQFSVERPDGSNFTLKIRSTKLEDSAMYFCASSVGPGQAMGPDTQYFGPGTRLTVL.

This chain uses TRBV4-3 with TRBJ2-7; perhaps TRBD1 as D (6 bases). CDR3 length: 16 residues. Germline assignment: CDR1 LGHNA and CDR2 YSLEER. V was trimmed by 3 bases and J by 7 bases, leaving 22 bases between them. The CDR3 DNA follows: TGCGCCAGCAGCCAGGGGCTCCGGGACACCTTAAGGGAGCAGTACTTC. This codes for CASSQGLRDTLREQYF.

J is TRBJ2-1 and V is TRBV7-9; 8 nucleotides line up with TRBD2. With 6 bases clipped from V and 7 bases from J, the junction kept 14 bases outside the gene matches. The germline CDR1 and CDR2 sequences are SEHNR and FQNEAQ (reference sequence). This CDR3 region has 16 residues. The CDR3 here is CASRSGLGLVFNEQFF. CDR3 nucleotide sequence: TGTGCCAGCAGATCTGGGCTGGGACTAGTTTTTAATGAGCAGTTCTTC.

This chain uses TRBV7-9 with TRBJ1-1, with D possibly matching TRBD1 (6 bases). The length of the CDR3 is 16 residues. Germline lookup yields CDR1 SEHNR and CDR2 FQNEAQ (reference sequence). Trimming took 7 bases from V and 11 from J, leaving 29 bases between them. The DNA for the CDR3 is TGTGCCAGCACCGACCTGGGGGGGCAGATGGCGGCGGGCGCTTTCTTT. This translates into CASTDLGGQMAAGAFF.

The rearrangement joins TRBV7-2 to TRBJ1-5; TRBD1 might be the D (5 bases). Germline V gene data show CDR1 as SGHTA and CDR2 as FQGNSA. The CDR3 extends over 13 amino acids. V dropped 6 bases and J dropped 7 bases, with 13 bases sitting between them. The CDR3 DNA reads TGTGCCAGCAGTCAGAGGGGAGGACAGCCCCAGCATTTT. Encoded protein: CASSQRGGQPQHF.

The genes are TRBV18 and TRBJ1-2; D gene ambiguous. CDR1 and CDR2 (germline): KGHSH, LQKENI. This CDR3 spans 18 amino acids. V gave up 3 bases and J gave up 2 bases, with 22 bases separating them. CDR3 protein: CASSPPRAASSSNYGYTF. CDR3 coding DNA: TGTGCCAGCTCACCCCCGAGGGCAGCCTCCTCTTCCAACTATGGCTACACCTTC.

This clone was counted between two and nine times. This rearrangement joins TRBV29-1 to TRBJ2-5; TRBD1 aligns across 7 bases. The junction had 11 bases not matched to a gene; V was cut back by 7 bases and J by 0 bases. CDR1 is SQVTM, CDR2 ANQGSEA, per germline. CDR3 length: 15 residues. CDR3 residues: CSGISGTVYQETQYF. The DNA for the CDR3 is TGCAGCGGGATTTCCGGGACAGTGTACCAAGAGACCCAGTACTTC.

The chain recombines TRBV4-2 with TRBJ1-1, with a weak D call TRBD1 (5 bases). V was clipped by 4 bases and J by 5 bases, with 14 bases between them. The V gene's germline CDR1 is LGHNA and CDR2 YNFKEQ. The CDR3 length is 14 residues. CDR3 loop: CASSLERGGTEAFF. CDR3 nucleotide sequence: TGTGCCAGCAGCCTCGAACGGGGGGGAACTGAAGCTTTCTTT.

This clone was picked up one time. The CDR3 DNA reads TGTGCCAGCAGCCGCCAAGGAGGGAACTATGGCTACACCTTC. This gives the protein CASSRQGGNYGYTF. V and J are TRBV5-4 and TRBJ1-2, with no clear D. Germline-derived CDR1 and CDR2 are SGHNT and YYREEE (reference sequence). The V gene lost 4 bases and the J gene lost 2 bases, with 12 bases spanning the gap. There are 14 residues in the CDR3. The entire variable domain, with the rest obtained from reference TRBV5-4 and TRBJ1-2, is as follows: ETGVTQSPTHLIKTRGQQVTLRCSSQSGHNTVSWYQQALGQGPQFIFQYYREEENGRGNFPPRFSGLQFPNYSSELNVNALELDDSALYLCASSRQGGNYGYTFGSGTRLTVV.

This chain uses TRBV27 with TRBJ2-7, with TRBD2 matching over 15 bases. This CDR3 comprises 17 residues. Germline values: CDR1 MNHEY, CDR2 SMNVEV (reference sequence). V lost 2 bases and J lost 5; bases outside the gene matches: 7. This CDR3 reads CASSLRTSGRAENEQYF. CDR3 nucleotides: TGTGCCAGCAGTTTAAGGACTAGCGGGAGGGCCGAGAACGAGCAGTACTTC.

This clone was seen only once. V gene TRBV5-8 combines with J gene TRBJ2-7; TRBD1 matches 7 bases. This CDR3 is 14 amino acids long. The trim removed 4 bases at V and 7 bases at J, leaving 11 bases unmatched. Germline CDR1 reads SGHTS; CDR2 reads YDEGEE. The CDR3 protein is CASSQPGQFVEQYF. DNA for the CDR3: TGTGCCAGCAGCCAACCGGGACAGTTCGTAGAGCAGTACTTC.

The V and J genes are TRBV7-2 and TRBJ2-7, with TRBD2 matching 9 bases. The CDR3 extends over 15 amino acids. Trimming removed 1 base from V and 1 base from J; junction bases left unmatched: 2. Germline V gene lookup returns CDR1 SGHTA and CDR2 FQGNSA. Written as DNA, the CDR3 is TGTGCCAGCAGCTTAGGACTAGCGGTATCCTACGAGCAGTACTTC. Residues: CASSLGLAVSYEQYF. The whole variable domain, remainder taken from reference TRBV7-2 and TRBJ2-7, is GAGVSQSPSNKVTEKGKDVELRCDPISGHTALYWYRQSLGQGLEFLIYFQGNSAPDKSGLPSDRFSAERTGGSVSTLTIQRTQQEDSAVYLCASSLGLAVSYEQYFGPGTRLTVT.